Given below is one T cell receptor (beta chain) in context. Its target antigen remains unknown. Base qualities are not provided; no much larger clone lies one nucleotide away. The cysteine opens and the phenylalanine closes a CDR3 of 12 amino acids. Only the CDR3 DNA is retained, 36 bases long and in frame from the first base. V lost 7 bases and J lost 3 bases; the stretch between them is 12 bases long. Based on the germline V gene, the CDR1 and CDR2 sequences are SQVTM and ANQGSEA. Using multiplexed V- and J-gene primers, the immunoSEQ hsTCRB Kit amplified TCR-beta CDR3 regions from genomic DNA. Unique DNA barcodes were added in a second PCR, and the samples were pooled together with a negative control and a positive control. An Illumina MiSeq running a 150-cycle paired-end protocol was used to sequence the pooled TCR-beta libraries. From the authors' description of their analysis: Raw sequencing data were processed by Adaptive Biotechnologies into a report containing normalized, annotated TCR-beta repertoires. To compute T-cell density, TCR-beta templates were normalized to usable DNA, with usable DNA estimated through amplification of housekeeping genes. Richness was the count of unique rearrangements, and clonality was defined as 1 minus Pielou's evenness. Three measures quantified intratumor TCR heterogeneity between regions: the Jaccard index, the Morisita overlap index, and the proportion of shared top-20 clonotypes. In TCRdb, the immuneACCESS table is reduced to in-frame sequences with V and J assigned. These tables do not hold every clone; where another copy was compared, an unresolved V gene accounts for under half, and the others remain unexplained. V and J calls and clone size follow that table, whereas D and trimming were derived from the DNA. Present in this sample are 950 to 1,500 clones, around 83% of which were seen just once. Approximately 5% of the sample comes from the top ten.

Donors were patients with limited-stage small-cell lung cancer who underwent surgical resection in Hangzhou, China, between about 2007 and 2021. Every donor went straight to surgery with no preoperative chemotherapy or radiotherapy, and no donor was given immunotherapy either before or after surgery. In the sequenced cohort of 15 to 20 patients, every patient was either a smoker or a heavy second-hand smoker. Three regions were collected from each tumor FFPE block by a grid approach so that spatial heterogeneity of the primary tumors was represented. To enrich for malignant cells, tumor regions underwent macrodissection, and selection was restricted to regions expected to yield at least 150 ng DNA. To characterize T cell repertoire heterogeneity, the study applied multi-region TCR-beta sequencing to resected limited-stage small-cell lung cancers and to tumor-adjacent lung tissue. The AllPrep DNA/RNA FFPE Kit (Qiagen) was used to extract genomic DNA from FFPE tissue.

The sample originates from a study of T cells and copy number aberrations in small-cell lung cancer (dated by TCRdb to the early 2020s). Concerning the study at large: To relate T cell metrics to mutations and copy number aberrations, the same tumor regions underwent both TCR repertoire sequencing and whole-exome sequencing. Tumor TCR data existed for 17 to 20 patients, and around 15 patients had TCR data from both tumor tissue and normal tissue.

Results and caveats for the whole study, not just this receptor: Tumors had lower T-cell density, richness and clonality than adjacent lung tissue, but the difference in density was not significant. All specimens were formalin-fixed paraffin-embedded tissue, which is known to introduce sequencing artifacts. A small sample size, resulting from surgical resection being uncommon in small-cell lung cancer, limited the study, and the findings need validation. Across regions, the TCR repertoire was highly heterogeneous, with 79.9-97.7% of clones confined to a single region, an overlap lower than the overlap seen in localized NSCLC. A negative correlation was found between higher copy number aberration burden and tumor T-cell density, richness and clonality.

The TCR sequence derives from a woman aged 45 to 65 with small cell lung cancer. The rearranged segments are TRBV29-1 and TRBJ1-2, with the D gene not clear enough to name. The specimen sequenced was tumor tissue. The DNA reads as follows: TGCAGCGGCTCGGAGGGAGACTATGGCTACACCTTC. The resulting protein is CSGSEGDYGYTF.